This is a list of T cell receptor beta chains from one sample in a study of T cell responses to AZD1222 COVID-19 vaccine. TCRdb keeps only in-frame clones here, not all; method: immunoSEQ multiplex PCR. The sample lists over 95,000 clones; 70% to 90% were seen once. This specimen was peripheral blood, taken on day 0 of AZD1222 vaccination. These receptors came from an adult in good health. Each CDR3 is given with its conserved first and last residue. A D gene is named only where the DNA matches it firmly. Rows give clone size only sometimes, using once, few, many, or a class for an expanded clone.

J gene | D gene | V gene | clone size | CDR3 protein | CDR3 DNA
TRBJ2-2 | TRBD1 | TRBV9 | - | CASSVGGARGTGELFF | TGTGCCAGCAGCGTAGGCGGAGCCAGGGGGACCGGGGAGCTGTTTTTT
TRBJ1-2 | - | TRBV20-1 | - | CSPQGNGGYTF | TGCAGTCCCCAGGGTAATGGTGGCTACACCTTC
TRBJ2-6 | - | TRBV5-3 | - | CARSKLNTSSGANVLTF | TGTGCCAGAAGCAAGCTAAACACAAGCTCTGGGGCCAACGTCCTGACTTTC
TRBJ1-1 | TRBD1 | TRBV29-1 | - | CSVEEWTGQAFF | TGCAGCGTTGAAGAGTGGACAGGGCAAGCTTTCTTT
TRBJ1-3 | - | TRBV2 | - | CASSELRASGNTIYF | TGTGCCAGCAGTGAATTGAGGGCTTCGGGAAACACCATATATTTT
TRBJ1-2 | - | TRBV6-5 | - | CASSPSRGANGYTF | TGTGCCAGCAGCCCATCTAGGGGGGCGAATGGCTACACCTTC
TRBJ2-1 | - | TRBV2 | - | CASRDLRRFEQFF | TGTGCCAGCAGGGACCTACGACGCTTTGAGCAGTTCTTC
TRBJ2-7 | TRBD1 | TRBV10-3 | - | CAIRGVDRGYEQYF | TGTGCCATCAGGGGCGTGGACAGGGGCTACGAGCAGTACTTC
TRBJ2-1 | TRBD1 | TRBV4-3 | medium-sized | CASSQEFGTGFNEQFF | TGCGCCAGCAGCCAAGAGTTTGGGACAGGCTTCAATGAGCAGTTCTTC
TRBJ2-2 | - | TRBV11-2 | - | CASSLNLNGLTNTGELFF | TGTGCCAGCAGCTTGAATTTAAACGGGCTAACGAACACCGGGGAGCTGTTTTTT
TRBJ2-2 | TRBD2 | TRBV7-3 | - | CASSPQRGDTGELFF | TGTGCCAGCAGCCCCCAGCGGGGAGACACCGGGGAGCTGTTTTTT
TRBJ1-2 | - | TRBV19 | - | CASSRNQANYGYTF | TGTGCCAGTAGTCGAAACCAAGCTAACTATGGCTACACCTTC
TRBJ2-7 | TRBD1 | TRBV28 | - | CASGGQGTPYEQYF | TGTGCCAGCGGGGGACAGGGGACACCCTACGAGCAGTACTTC
TRBJ1-6 | - | TRBV7-3 | once | CASSSTRDGASRHNNSPLHF | TGTGCCAGCAGCTCGACCAGGGACGGCGCATCCCGTCACAATAATTCACCCCTCCACTTT
TRBJ2-1 | - | TRBV4-1 | - | CASSQGSQDDEQFF | TGCGCCAGCAGCCAAGGGAGTCAGGATGATGAGCAGTTCTTC
TRBJ2-1 | TRBD1 | TRBV6-5 | - | CASSTGGYEQFF | TGTGCCAGCTCAACAGGGGGCTATGAGCAGTTCTTC
TRBJ1-2 | - | TRBV4-1 | - | CASSQGERHGYTF | TGCGCCAGCAGCCAAGGGGAACGGCATGGCTACACCTTC
TRBJ1-5 | TRBD1 | TRBV19 | few | CASSPRGGQGVNF | TGTGCCAGTAGTCCCAGAGGGGGACAGGGGGTTAATTTT
TRBJ2-7 | - | TRBV7-9 | - | CASSLGRNEQYF | TGTGCCAGCAGCTTAGGGCGTAACGAGCAGTACTTC
TRBJ1-6 | TRBD1 | TRBV9 | - | CASSVVGTENSPLHF | TGTGCCAGCAGCGTAGTGGGGACAGAGAATTCACCCCTCCACTTT
TRBJ1-3 | TRBD1 | TRBV13 | - | CASSSAGTGGNTIYF | TGTGCCAGCAGCTCCGCCGGGACAGGAGGGAACACCATATATTTT
TRBJ1-2 | - | TRBV28 | - | CASRPQGSSNYGYTF | TGTGCCAGCAGGCCCCAGGGGAGCAGTAACTATGGCTACACCTTC
TRBJ1-1 | - | TRBV14 | - | CASSRRFGGVNTEAFF | TGTGCCAGCAGCCGCCGCTTTGGGGGGGTGAACACTGAAGCTTTCTTT
TRBJ1-3 | - | TRBV25-1 | once | CASGSPTLAGNTIYF | TGTGCCAGCGGATCCCCGACCCTGGCTGGAAACACCATATATTTT
TRBJ2-6 | - | TRBV7-9 | - | CASSVKQGPSLLANVLTF | TGTGCCAGCAGCGTTAAGCAGGGACCTAGTCTGTTGGCCAACGTCCTGACTTTC
TRBJ2-3 | - | TRBV18 | - | CASSPSLTDTQYF | TGTGCCAGCTCACCAAGTTTGACAGATACGCAGTATTTT
TRBJ1-6 | - | TRBV6-1 | - | CASSEYRRYNSPLHF | TGTGCCAGCAGTGAATACCGCAGGTATAATTCACCCCTCCACTTT
TRBJ2-1 | - | TRBV7-9 | - | CASSLAHERSEQFF | TGTGCCAGCAGCTTAGCGCATGAAAGGAGCGAGCAGTTCTTC
TRBJ1-5 | - | TRBV28 | - | CASSLVPQPQHF | TGTGCCAGCAGTTTAGTCCCCCAGCCCCAGCATTTT
TRBJ1-1 | - | TRBV29-1 | few | CSVVTGSPTEAFF | TGCAGCGTTGTAACGGGGTCACCAACTGAAGCTTTCTTT
TRBJ2-3 | TRBD1 | TRBV29-1 | - | CSERTGGRTDTQYF | TGCAGCGAGAGGACAGGGGGCCGGACAGATACGCAGTATTTT
TRBJ2-7 | - | TRBV12-1 | - | CASSFKLDVRPYEQYF | TGTGCCAGCAGCTTTAAGCTCGACGTACGACCCTACGAGCAGTACTTC
TRBJ1-4 | TRBD1 | TRBV28 | - | CASSYRGRNNEKLFF | TGTGCCAGCAGCTACAGGGGGCGGAATAATGAAAAACTGTTTTTT
TRBJ2-7 | - | TRBV6-2/TRBV6-3 | - | CASSYSGRAGAYGEQYF | TGTGCCAGCAGTTACTCCGGCCGCGCAGGGGCCTACGGGGAGCAGTACTTC
TRBJ1-1 | - | TRBV18 | once | CASSPRGAGNTEAFF | TGTGCCAGCTCACCTCGGGGGGCCGGGAACACTGAAGCTTTCTTT
TRBJ2-1 | TRBD2 | TRBV18 | once | CASSPIGLAGDGQFF | TGTGCCAGCTCCCCGATCGGACTAGCGGGAGATGGGCAGTTCTTC
TRBJ1-3 | - | TRBV15 | - | CATSREGDAGNTIYF | TGTGCCACCAGCAGAGAAGGGGATGCTGGAAACACCATATATTTT
TRBJ2-2 | - | TRBV5-8 | - | CASSSGSYTGELFF | TGTGCCAGCAGCTCCGGGAGCTACACCGGGGAGCTGTTTTTT
TRBJ1-6 | - | TRBV30 | - | CAWSPTRNSPLHF | TGTGCCTGGAGTCCAACACGAAATTCACCCCTCCACTTT
TRBJ2-5 | TRBD2 | TRBV18 | - | CASSPGLAGGQETQYF | TGTGCCAGCTCACCAGGGCTAGCGGGAGGGCAAGAGACCCAGTACTTC
TRBJ2-2 | TRBD2 | TRBV7-8 | - | CASSSVPAGSNTGELFF | TGTGCCAGCAGCTCAGTGCCAGCGGGATCGAACACCGGGGAGCTGTTTTTT
TRBJ2-7 | - | TRBV28 | - | CASSLGGRYEQYF | TGTGCCAGCAGTTTAGGGGGGCGCTACGAGCAGTACTTC
TRBJ2-7 | - | TRBV7-2 | - | CASSSGAWSTGRITYEQYF | TGTGCCAGCAGCTCAGGAGCTTGGTCGACAGGTAGGATAACCTACGAGCAGTACTTC
TRBJ2-1 | TRBD2 | TRBV6-2/TRBV6-3 | - | CASSTLEISGNGNEQFF | TGTGCCAGCAGCACACTAGAAATAAGCGGGAATGGCAATGAGCAGTTCTTC
TRBJ2-2 | TRBD2 | TRBV11-2 | - | CASRPGSGRNTGELFF | TGTGCCAGCAGACCGGGTAGCGGGAGGAACACCGGGGAGCTGTTTTTT
TRBJ1-2 | TRBD1 | TRBV9 | - | CASSEDRKSNYGYTF | TGTGCCAGCAGCGAGGACAGGAAGTCTAACTATGGCTACACCTTC
TRBJ1-4 | - | TRBV28 | - | CASRNRFATNEKLFF | TGTGCCAGCAGGAACAGGTTCGCAACTAATGAAAAACTGTTTTTT
TRBJ1-5 | - | TRBV27 | - | CASSLSDNQPQHF | TGTGCCAGCAGTTTATCCGACAATCAGCCCCAGCATTTT
TRBJ2-1 | TRBD1 | TRBV9 | - | CASSVAGTANNEQFF | TGTGCCAGCAGCGTAGCAGGGACAGCTAACAATGAGCAGTTCTTC
TRBJ1-2 | - | TRBV28 | - | CASILAGENGYTF | TGTGCCAGCATCCTGGCGGGAGAGAATGGCTACACCTTC
TRBJ1-4 | TRBD1 | TRBV10-1 | - | CASSEARDREGEKLFF | TGCGCCAGCAGTGAGGCCCGAGACAGGGAGGGTGAAAAACTGTTTTTT
TRBJ1-1 | - | TRBV7-8 | - | CASSLRLAGTEAFF | TGTGCCAGCAGCCTTCGATTAGCGGGCACTGAAGCTTTCTTT